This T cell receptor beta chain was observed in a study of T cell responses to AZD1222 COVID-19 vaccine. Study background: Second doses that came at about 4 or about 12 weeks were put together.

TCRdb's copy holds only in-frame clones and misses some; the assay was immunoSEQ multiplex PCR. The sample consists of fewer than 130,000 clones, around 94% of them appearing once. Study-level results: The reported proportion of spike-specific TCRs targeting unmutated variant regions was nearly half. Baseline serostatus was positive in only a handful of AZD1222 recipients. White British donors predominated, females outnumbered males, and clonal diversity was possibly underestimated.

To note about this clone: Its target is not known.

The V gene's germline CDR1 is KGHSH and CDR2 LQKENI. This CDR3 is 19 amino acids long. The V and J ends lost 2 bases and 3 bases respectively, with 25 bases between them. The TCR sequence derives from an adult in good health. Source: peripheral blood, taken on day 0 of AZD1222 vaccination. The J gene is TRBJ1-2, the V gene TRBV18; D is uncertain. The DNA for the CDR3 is TGTGCCAGCTCACCATATCTTGTACGTGAAGGGCAGTGGCACTATGGCTACACCTTC. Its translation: CASSPYLVREGQWHYGYTF.